The clone carrying this TCR beta chain occurred a few times. No antigen is known for it. This sample stems from a study of T cells in Graves' hyperthyroidism and ophthalmopathy. General observations from the study: The model predicted ophthalmopathy a median roughly six months before onset.

Source material for PBMCs was over 8 ml fresh peripheral blood. Trimming removed 9 bases from V and 9 bases from J, with 11 bases in between. This CDR3 spans 11 amino acids. Germline CDR1 reads KGHDR; CDR2 reads SFDVKD. Researchers took RNA transcripts and amplified the TCR beta CDR3 regions from them. When the TCR CDR3 underwent first-round RT-PCR, the HTBI primer set was used. TCRdb independently ran MiXCR on the multiplex PCR reads; one entry per CDR3 protein. The sample lists about 300,000 distinct CDR3 sequences; approximately 18% were seen once. The sequence was collected from a middle-aged man with Graves' ophthalmopathy. The specimen sequenced was blood. J is TRBJ1-5 and V is TRBV24-1, with D unclear. The DNA of the CDR3 is TGTGCCACCGGCGTACTAGGGCCCCAGCATTTT. This encodes CATGVLGPQHF.